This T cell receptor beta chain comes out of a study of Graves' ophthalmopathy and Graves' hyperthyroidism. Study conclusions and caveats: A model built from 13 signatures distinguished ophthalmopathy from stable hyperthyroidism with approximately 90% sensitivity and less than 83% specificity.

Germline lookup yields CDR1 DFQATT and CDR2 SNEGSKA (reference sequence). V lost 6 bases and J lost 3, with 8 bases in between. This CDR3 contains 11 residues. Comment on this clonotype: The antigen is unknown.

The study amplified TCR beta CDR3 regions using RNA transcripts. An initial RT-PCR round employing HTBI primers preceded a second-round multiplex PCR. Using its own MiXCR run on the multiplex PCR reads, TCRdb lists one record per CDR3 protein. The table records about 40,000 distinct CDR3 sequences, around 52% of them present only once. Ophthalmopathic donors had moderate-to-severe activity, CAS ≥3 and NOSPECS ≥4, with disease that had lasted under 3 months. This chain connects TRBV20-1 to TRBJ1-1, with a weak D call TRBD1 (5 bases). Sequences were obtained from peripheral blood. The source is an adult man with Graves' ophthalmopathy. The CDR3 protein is CSAQGDTEAFF. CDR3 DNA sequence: TGCAGTGCCCAGGGTGACACTGAAGCTTTCTTT.